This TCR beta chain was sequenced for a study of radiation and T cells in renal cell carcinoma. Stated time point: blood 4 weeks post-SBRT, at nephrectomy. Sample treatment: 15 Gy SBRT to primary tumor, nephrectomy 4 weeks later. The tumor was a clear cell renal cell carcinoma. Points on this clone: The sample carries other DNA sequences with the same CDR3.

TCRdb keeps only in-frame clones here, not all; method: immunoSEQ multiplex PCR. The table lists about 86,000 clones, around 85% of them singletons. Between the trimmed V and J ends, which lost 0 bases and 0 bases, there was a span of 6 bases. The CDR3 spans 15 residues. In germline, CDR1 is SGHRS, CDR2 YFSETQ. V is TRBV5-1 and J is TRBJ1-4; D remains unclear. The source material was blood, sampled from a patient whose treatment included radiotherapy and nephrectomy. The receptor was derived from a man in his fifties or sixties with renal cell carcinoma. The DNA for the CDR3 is TGCGCCAGCAGCTTGGAACCTACAACTAATGAAAAACTGTTTTTT. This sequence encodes CASSLEPTTNEKLFF.